One sample yielded the 10 T cell receptor beta chains listed below, sequenced in a study of blood T cell repertoires in COVID-19. The method was immunoSEQ multiplex PCR; TCRdb's version includes in-frame clones alone and lacks a portion of them. The sample includes some 51,000 clones, 80% to 95% of them seen just once. The sequenced sample consisted of peripheral blood. These TCRs come from a human donor with active COVID-19. The donor label of this sample is uncertain.

This clone appeared a single time. The chain employs TRBV5-1 and TRBJ2-7, with 8 bases that match TRBD2. The CDR3 totals 16 residues. Germline V gene lookup returns CDR1 SGHRS and CDR2 YFSETQ. V trimming: 0 bases; J trimming: 6 bases; junction bases outside the gene matches: 11. As DNA, the CDR3 is TGCGCCAGCAGCTTGGCCCGAACTAGCGGCGCTCTCGAGCAGTACTTC. It encodes CASSLARTSGALEQYF.

CDR3 residues: CASSLQIPGQGGYGYTF. In DNA form, the CDR3 reads TGTGCCAGCAGTTTGCAAATCCCCGGACAGGGAGGGTATGGCTACACCTTC. This chain joins TRBV27 and TRBJ1-2; TRBD1 agrees at 8 bases. V lost 3 bases and J lost 5; bases outside the gene matches: 14. CDR1 and CDR2 from the germline V gene are MNHEY and SMNVEV (reference sequence). The CDR3 spans 17 residues.

The rearrangement uses TRBV3-1 (or the pseudogene TRBV3-2) and TRBJ2-3; 11 nucleotides match TRBD2. Per the germline V gene, CDR1 is LGHDT and CDR2 is YNNKEL (reference sequence). This CDR3 region has 16 residues. Unmatched junction bases numbered 1, after V lost 1 base and J lost 1 base. The CDR3 DNA follows: TGTGCCAGCAGCCAAGTAGCGGGGGGGGGCACAGATACGCAGTATTTT. Translation: CASSQVAGGGTDTQYF.

The V gene is TRBV7-2, the J gene TRBJ1-4, with D unclear. Germline loops: CDR1 SGHTA, CDR2 FQGNSA. Between the trimmed V and J ends, which lost 3 bases and 8 bases, there was a span of 16 bases. The length of the CDR3 is 15 residues. CDR3: CASSLGPRQAEKLFF. CDR3 coding DNA: TGTGCCAGCAGCTTGGGTCCCCGTCAGGCAGAAAAACTGTTTTTT.

The chain is built from TRBV9 and TRBJ2-2; 12 bases line up with TRBD2. This CDR3 region has 17 residues. Germline CDR1 is SGDLS and CDR2 is YYNGEE. V dropped 4 bases and J dropped 5; count of bases not matched to a gene: 9. CDR3 loop: CASSNPTSGRYTGELFF. Written as DNA, the CDR3 is TGTGCCAGCAGCAACCCGACTAGCGGGAGATATACCGGGGAGCTGTTTTTT.

Regarding this clone: Other DNA variants within this sample encode the same CDR3. This chain uses TRBV9 with TRBJ2-1, with D tentatively TRBD2 (5 bases). V was clipped by 7 bases and J by 0 bases, with 11 bases between them. The CDR3 loop spans 14 amino acids. The V gene's germline CDR1 is SGDLS and CDR2 YYNGEE. CDR3: CASSPGSSYNEQFF. Written as DNA, the CDR3 is TGTGCCAGCTCACCGGGGAGCTCCTACAATGAGCAGTTCTTC.

The gene calls are TRBV18 and TRBJ2-3, with a possible D match to TRBD2 (5 bases). Trimming removed 0 bases at V and 3 bases at J, with 10 bases between. This CDR3 region has 15 residues. From germline, CDR1 is KGHSH and CDR2 LQKENI. The CDR3 reads CASSPPTGTTDTQYF. The CDR3 bases are TGTGCCAGCTCACCACCCACGGGAACAACAGATACGCAGTATTTT.

The CDR3 loop is CASSPRGAPGELFF. Written as DNA, the CDR3 is TGCGCCAGCAGCCCCCGGGGTGCACCCGGGGAGCTGTTTTTT. The V gene is TRBV5-1, the J gene TRBJ2-2; the D gene is possibly TRBD2 (5 bases). The CDR3 is 14 residues long. V was pared by 4 bases and J by 6 bases, with 13 bases between. Germline CDR1 and CDR2: SGHRS and YFSETQ. Full variable domain (rest looked up from reference TRBV5-1 and TRBJ2-2): KAGVTQTPRYLIKTRGQQVTLSCSPISGHRSVSWYQQTPGQGLQFLFEYFSETQRNKGNFPGRFSGRQFSNSRSEMNVSTLELGDSALYLCASSPRGAPGELFFGEGSRLTVL.

The chain links TRBV10-1 to TRBJ1-2, with D maybe TRBD1 (6 bases). This CDR3 spans 13 amino acids. Germline CDR1 is WNHNN and CDR2 is SYGVQD (reference sequence). V lost 2 bases and J lost 4, with 8 bases in between. CDR3 sequence: CASSEGQSYGYTF. The CDR3 DNA reads TGCGCCAGCAGTGAGGGACAGTCCTATGGCTACACCTTC.

J is TRBJ2-7 and V is TRBV19; 12 bases align to TRBD1. J gave up 6 bases and V 6 bases, and 6 bases lay outside the gene matches. Germline V lookup: CDR1 LNHDA, CDR2 SQIVND (reference sequence). This CDR3 region has 14 residues. The CDR3 sequence: CASRPGQGALEQYF. CDR3 in DNA: TGTGCCAGTAGACCGGGACAGGGGGCCCTCGAGCAGTACTTC.